The 3 T cell receptor beta chains below were found in one sample sequenced in a study of blood T cells in healthy people across ages. Alongside a J-beta primer mix, a sample-barcoded 5' primer served in a second PCR lasting about 6 to 11 cycles. MiXCR, applied by TCRdb to the 5' RACE reads, yields one record per CDR3 protein. The sample records 1.5 million to 2 million distinct CDR3 sequences, 40% to 55% being singletons. Sequenced input: blood. The receptors were gathered from a woman aged 40-49 years in good health.

This clonotype showed up just once. V gene TRBV7-7 combines with J gene TRBJ2-5, with TRBD2 identical over 7 bases. Germline CDR1 reads SSHAT; CDR2 reads FNYEAQ (reference sequence). The CDR3 contains 13 residues. The CDR3 is CASSTEGGAEQYF. CDR3 bases: TGTGCTAGCTCAACCGAGGGAGGGGCTGAGCAGTACTTC. The whole variable domain, remainder taken from reference TRBV7-7 and TRBJ2-5, is GAGVSQSPRYKVTKRGQDVTLRCDPISSHATLYWYQQALGQGPEFLTYFNYEAQPDKSGLPSDRFSAERPEGSISTLTIQRTEQRDSAMYRCASSTEGGAEQYFGPGTRLLVL.

The CDR3 reads CASSLEGLGRGVEQYF. CDR3 nucleotide sequence: TGCGCCAGCAGCTTGGAAGGGCTAGGCAGGGGTGTCGAGCAGTACTTC. V gene TRBV5-1 combines with J gene TRBJ2-7; D may be TRBD1 (6 bases). Germline V gene sequence: CDR1 SGHRS, CDR2 YFSETQ. V lost 0 bases to trimming and J lost 6 bases, with 19 bases between them. The CDR3 sequence is 16 residues long.

J is TRBJ2-1 and V is TRBV27, with D perhaps given as TRBD1 or TRBD2 (5 bases each). Trimming shortened V by 6 bases and J by 7 bases, and 16 bases separated the two germline ends. Germline CDR1 MNHEY, CDR2 SMNVEV (reference sequence). CDR3 length equals 14 residues. The CDR3 protein is CASSRPGTFNEQFF. The DNA of the CDR3 is TGTGCCAGCAGCCGTCCAGGGACCTTTAATGAGCAGTTCTTC.